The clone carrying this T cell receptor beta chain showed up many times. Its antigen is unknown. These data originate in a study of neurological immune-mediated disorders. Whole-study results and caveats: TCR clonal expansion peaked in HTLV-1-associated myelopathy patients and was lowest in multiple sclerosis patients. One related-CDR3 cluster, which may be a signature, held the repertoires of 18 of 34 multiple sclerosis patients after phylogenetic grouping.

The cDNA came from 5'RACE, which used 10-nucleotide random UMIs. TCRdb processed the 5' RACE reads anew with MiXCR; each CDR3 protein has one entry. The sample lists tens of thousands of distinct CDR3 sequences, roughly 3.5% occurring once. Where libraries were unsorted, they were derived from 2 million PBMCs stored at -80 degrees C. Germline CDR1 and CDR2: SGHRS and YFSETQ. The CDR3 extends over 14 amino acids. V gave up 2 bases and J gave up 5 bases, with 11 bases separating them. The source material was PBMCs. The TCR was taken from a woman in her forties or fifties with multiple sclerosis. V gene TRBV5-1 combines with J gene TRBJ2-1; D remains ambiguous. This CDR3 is CASSFRGFDNEQFF. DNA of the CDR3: TGCGCCAGCAGCTTCAGAGGATTTGACAATGAGCAGTTCTTC.